This entry is about one TCR beta chain. The antigen is not known. CDR1 is MDHEN and CDR2 is SYDVKM in the germline V gene. Trimming removed 6 bases from V and 2 bases from J, with 19 bases in between. The CDR3 extends over 16 amino acids. These data are taken from a study of tumor-infiltrating lymphocytes in primary liver carcinoma. At the level of the study: Patients were men and women aged 30 to 69 years. Yields of productive TCRbeta reads ranged from roughly 3.5 to 7.13 million per sample and were similar across tissue types. Study outcomes and limitations: Blood's top-250-clone fraction was significantly lower than that of tumors (p = 0.039).

Blood RNA came from unsorted whole blood; germline DNA was also extracted. Surgery was preceded by the collection of four milliliters of peripheral blood. Synthesis of TCR beta cDNA was carried out from approximately 500 ng total RNA with a constant-region primer. Nested multiplex PCR, run for three rounds with slightly modified ARM-PCR, yielded TCR beta libraries. For approximately 9 cycles apiece, the opening two PCR rounds ran with TRBV1-TRBV30 forward primers and a C-beta reverse primer. TCRdb re-called the multiplex PCR reads through MiXCR, storing one row per CDR3 protein. The table has over 250,000 distinct CDR3 sequences, 50% to 75% seen once.

The chain uses TRBV28 and TRBJ1-2; D call uncertain. The clonotype was recovered from a woman aged 25-40 years with primary liver carcinoma and hepatitis B virus infection. Sequenced material: peripheral blood. For the CDR3, the DNA is TGTGCCAGCAGAAACCCGGGAAAGGGAGTGAACTATGGCTACACCTTC. Translated, it gives CASRNPGKGVNYGYTF.